This TCR beta chain was recorded in a study of T cells in localized non-small cell lung cancer. The study, taken as a whole, reports: Overall survival was longer when the density of T cells in the blood was higher. Multi-region tumor sequencing was not done, so intratumor heterogeneity could not be excluded.

Profiled with immunoSEQ multiplex PCR; TCRdb holds only in-frame clones, not every one. The repertoire includes tens of thousands of clones, 75% to 90% of them detected once, and just under 2% sits in the top ten. V lost 4 bases and J lost 1, with 6 bases in between. Germline CDR1 and CDR2: SGDLS and YYNGEE. The CDR3 loop spans 14 amino acids. In its sample, this clone was seen once. Antigen specificity is unknown. The input for sequencing was peripheral blood, taken before any cancer treatment. The TCR was taken from a woman aged 35-70 years with stage I lung adenocarcinoma. V usage is TRBV9 and J usage is TRBJ2-6, with D possibly matching TRBD1 (5 bases). The CDR3 DNA is TGTGCCAGCAGCCAGGGTTCTGGGGCCAACGTCCTGACTTTC. Amino acid sequence: CASSQGSGANVLTF.